This TCR beta chain comes out of a study of early T cells in non-severe SARS-CoV-2 infection. Study as a whole: Investigators sequenced bulk RNA drawn from unsorted whole blood, and chains remained unpaired.

Individual cDNA molecules were tagged with unique molecular identifiers, the study reported. TCRdb passed the 5' RACE reads through MiXCR, listing each CDR3 protein once. The sample lists 29,000 or so distinct CDR3 sequences, about 4.5% seen once, with about 5.7% in the top ten. This clonotype was recorded a few times. Its antigen is still unknown. This CDR3 spans 16 amino acids. After removal of 0 bases from V and 5 bases from J, the junction contained 9 bases not matched to a gene. The germline CDR1 and CDR2 sequences are LGHNA and YSLEER. Regarding the study as a whole: Anti-spike CD8 responses were favored by VDJdb matching, which missed private and CD4 specificities.

The source material was whole blood. The V call is TRBV4-3, the J call TRBJ2-5; 7 nucleotides match TRBD2. This receptor was taken from an adult who was a healthcare worker with PCR-confirmed SARS-CoV-2 infection or an uninfected control (not recorded which). DNA for the CDR3: TGCGCCAGCAGCCAAGATTTGGCGGGAGTGGGGGAGACCCAGTACTTC. Translation: CASSQDLAGVGETQYF.